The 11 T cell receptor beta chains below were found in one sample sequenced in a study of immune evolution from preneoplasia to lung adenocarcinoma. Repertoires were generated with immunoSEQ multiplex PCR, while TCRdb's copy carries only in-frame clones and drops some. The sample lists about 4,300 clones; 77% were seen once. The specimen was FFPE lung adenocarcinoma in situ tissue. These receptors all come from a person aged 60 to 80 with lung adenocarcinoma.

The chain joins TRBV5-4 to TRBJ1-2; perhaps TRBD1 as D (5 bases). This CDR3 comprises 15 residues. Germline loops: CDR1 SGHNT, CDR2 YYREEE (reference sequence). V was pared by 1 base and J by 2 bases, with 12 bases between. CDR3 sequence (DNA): TGTGCCAGCAGCTTGTATGCAGGGACGAACTATGGCTACACCTTC. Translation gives CASSLYAGTNYGYTF. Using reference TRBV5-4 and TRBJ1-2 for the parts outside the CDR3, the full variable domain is ETGVTQSPTHLIKTRGQQVTLRCSSQSGHNTVSWYQQALGQGPQFIFQYYREEENGRGNFPPRFSGLQFPNYSSELNVNALELDDSALYLCASSLYAGTNYGYTFGSGTRLTVV.

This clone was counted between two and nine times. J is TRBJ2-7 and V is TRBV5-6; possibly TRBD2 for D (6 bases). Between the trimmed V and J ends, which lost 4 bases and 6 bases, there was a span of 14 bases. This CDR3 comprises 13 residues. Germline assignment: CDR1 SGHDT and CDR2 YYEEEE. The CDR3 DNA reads TGTGCCAGCAGCGGGGGGATTAATCGCGAGCAGTACTTC. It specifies CASSGGINREQYF.

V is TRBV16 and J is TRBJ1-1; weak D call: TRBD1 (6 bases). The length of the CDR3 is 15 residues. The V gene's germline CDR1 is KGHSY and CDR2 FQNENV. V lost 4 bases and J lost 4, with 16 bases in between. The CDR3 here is CASSRRGQRGTEAFF. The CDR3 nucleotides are TGTGCCAGCAGCCGAAGAGGACAGAGAGGCACTGAAGCTTTCTTT.

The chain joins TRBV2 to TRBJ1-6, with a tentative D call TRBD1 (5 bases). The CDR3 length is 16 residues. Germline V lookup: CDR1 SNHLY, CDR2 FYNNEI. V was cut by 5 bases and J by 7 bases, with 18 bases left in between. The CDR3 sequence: CASSLDRTGQNSPLHF. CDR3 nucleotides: TGTGCCAGCAGTCTCGACCGGACCGGACAAAATTCACCCCTCCACTTT.

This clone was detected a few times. The CDR3 DNA reads TGTGCCAGCAGCGTAGGTGACGGGGCAAACACCGGGGAGCTGTTTTTT. Translation gives CASSVGDGANTGELFF. The chain employs TRBV9 and TRBJ2-2; D tentatively fits TRBD1 or TRBD2 (5 bases each). The V end was cut by 0 bases, the J end by 2 bases, with 11 bases between. CDR1 SGDLS and CDR2 YYNGEE come from the germline V gene. The CDR3 covers 16 residues.

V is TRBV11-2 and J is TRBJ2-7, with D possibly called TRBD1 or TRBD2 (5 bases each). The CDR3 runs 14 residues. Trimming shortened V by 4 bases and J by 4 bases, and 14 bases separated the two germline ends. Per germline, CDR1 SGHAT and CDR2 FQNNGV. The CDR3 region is CASSSSGGGYEQYF. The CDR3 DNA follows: TGTGCCAGCAGCTCATCGGGTGGGGGATACGAGCAGTACTTC.

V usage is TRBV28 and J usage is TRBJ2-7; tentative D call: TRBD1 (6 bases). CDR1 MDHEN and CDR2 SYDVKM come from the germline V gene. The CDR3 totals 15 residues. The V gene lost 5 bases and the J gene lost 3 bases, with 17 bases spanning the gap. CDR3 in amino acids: CASSLTGFRNYEQYF. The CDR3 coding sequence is TGTGCCAGCAGTCTCACAGGGTTTAGAAACTACGAGCAGTACTTC.

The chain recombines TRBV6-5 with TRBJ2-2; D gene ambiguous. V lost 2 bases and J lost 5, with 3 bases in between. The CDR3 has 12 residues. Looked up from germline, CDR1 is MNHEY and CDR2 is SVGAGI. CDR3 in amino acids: CASSYVTGELFF. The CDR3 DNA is TGTGCCAGCAGTTACGTAACCGGGGAGCTGTTTTTT.

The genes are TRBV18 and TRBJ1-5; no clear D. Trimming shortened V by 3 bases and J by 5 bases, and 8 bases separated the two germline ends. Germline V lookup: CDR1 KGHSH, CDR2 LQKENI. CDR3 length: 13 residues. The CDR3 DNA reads TGTGCCAGCTCACCGGGAGGCGATCAGCCCCAGCATTTT. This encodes CASSPGGDQPQHF.

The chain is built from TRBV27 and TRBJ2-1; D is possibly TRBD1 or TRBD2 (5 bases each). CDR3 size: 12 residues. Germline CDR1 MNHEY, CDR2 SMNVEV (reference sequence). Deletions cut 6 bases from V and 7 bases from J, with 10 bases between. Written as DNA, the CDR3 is TGTGCCAGCAGGGGACCGGCGAATGAGCAGTTCTTC. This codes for CASRGPANEQFF.

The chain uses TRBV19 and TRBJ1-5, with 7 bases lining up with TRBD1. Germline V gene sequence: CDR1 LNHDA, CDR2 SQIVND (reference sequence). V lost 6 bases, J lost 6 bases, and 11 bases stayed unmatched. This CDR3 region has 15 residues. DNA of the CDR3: TGTGCCAGTAGCCCGGACAGGTCGGCGGGTCAGCCCCAGCATTTT. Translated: CASSPDRSAGQPQHF.